This T cell receptor beta chain was captured in a study of patients with pleural tuberculosis. Germline V gives CDR1 SQVTM, CDR2 ANQGSEA. The CDR3 has 13 amino acids. Unmatched junction bases numbered 4, after V lost 6 bases and J lost 0 bases. TCRdb processed the reads anew with MiXCR; each CDR3 protein has one entry. The sample records 29,000 or so distinct CDR3 sequences, about 20% being singletons. Sequencing was done on a sample of peripheral blood. This chain links TRBV29-1 with TRBJ1-1, with 7 bases identical to TRBD1. The receptor comes from a human donor with pleural tuberculosis. The CDR3 protein is CSVLGQMNTEAFF. CDR3 sequence (DNA): TGCAGCGTCTTGGGACAGATGAACACTGAAGCTTTCTTT.